Detailed here is one T cell receptor (beta chain). Per the original data handling: Reference gene primer amplification gave estimated nucleated cell counts. The assay was immunoSEQ multiplex PCR, and TCRdb's table has in-frame clones only and misses some. The DNA gave D and trimming, while V, J and clone size come from that table. The sample consists of 35,000 or so clones, roughly 90% of them appearing once. The data are from a study of blood T cell repertoires in COVID-19. Study details: Samples representing acute and convalescent COVID-19 were sourced from the United States, Italy and Spain.

The CDR3 length is 13 residues. V was cut by 5 bases and J by 1 base, with 8 bases left in between. Germline lookup yields CDR1 KGHSH and CDR2 LQKENI. The material sequenced was peripheral blood. This chain links TRBV18 with TRBJ1-1; no clear D gene. This receptor was obtained from a man in his fifties or sixties with active or convalescent COVID-19. The CDR3 spells CASSFSQNTEAFF. The CDR3 bases are TGTGCCAGCTCATTTTCCCAGAACACTGAAGCTTTCTTT.